The sequence of this TCR beta chain was determined in a study of T-cell memory formation after mild COVID-19. General study results and limits: Contracting clones from day 15 to 85 showed balanced CD4/CD8; later expanders favored CD4+. Pre-infection memory contained some responding clones, which suggested that cross-reactive memory had joined.

This clonotype occurred a few times. Its antigen is unidentified. Trimming took 1 base from V and 4 from J, leaving 8 bases between them. Per germline, CDR1 MNHNS and CDR2 SASEGT. The CDR3 has 14 residues. cDNA libraries for TCR alpha and TCR beta, carrying sample barcodes and UMIs, came from 5'RACE with constant-segment primers. TCRdb redid the calling of the 5' RACE reads with MiXCR, one entry per CDR3 protein. The sample consists of some 320,000 distinct CDR3 sequences, approximately 16% of them appearing once. Sequencing was carried out using PBMCs or a T cell subset sorted from them (not recorded which). This sequence originates from a man between 18 and 35 years old who had mild COVID-19 (a few samples of this study predate the infection). Cell type and time point are not known. V and J are TRBV6-1 and TRBJ1-5; D unresolved. Written as DNA, the CDR3 is TGTGCCAGCAGTGAAGGGCTAGGTAATCAGCCCCAGCATTTT. Protein sequence: CASSEGLGNQPQHF.